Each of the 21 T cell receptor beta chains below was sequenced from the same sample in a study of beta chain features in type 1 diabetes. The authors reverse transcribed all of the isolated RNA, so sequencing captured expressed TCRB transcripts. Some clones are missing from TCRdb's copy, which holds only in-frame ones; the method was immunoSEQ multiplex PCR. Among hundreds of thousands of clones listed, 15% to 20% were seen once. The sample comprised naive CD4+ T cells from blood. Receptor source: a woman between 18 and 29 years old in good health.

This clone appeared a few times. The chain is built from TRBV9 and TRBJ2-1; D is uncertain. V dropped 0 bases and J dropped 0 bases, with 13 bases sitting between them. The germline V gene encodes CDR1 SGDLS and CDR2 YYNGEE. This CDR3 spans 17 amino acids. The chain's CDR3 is CASSVVAGLSSYNEQFF. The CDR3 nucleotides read TGTGCCAGCAGCGTAGTAGCCGGGCTGAGCTCCTACAATGAGCAGTTCTTC.

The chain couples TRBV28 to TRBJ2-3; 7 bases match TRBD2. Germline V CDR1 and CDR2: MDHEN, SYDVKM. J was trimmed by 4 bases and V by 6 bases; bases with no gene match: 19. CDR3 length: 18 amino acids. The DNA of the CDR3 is TGTGCCAGCAGCCGAGGGCCCAGGGCTAGCGGTCGATCAGATACGCAGTATTTT. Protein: CASSRGPRASGRSDTQYF.

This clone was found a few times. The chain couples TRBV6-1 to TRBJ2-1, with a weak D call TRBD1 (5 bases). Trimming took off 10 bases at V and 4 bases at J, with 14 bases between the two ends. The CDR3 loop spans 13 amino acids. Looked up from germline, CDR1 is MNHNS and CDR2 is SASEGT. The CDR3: CATLRQIYNEQFF. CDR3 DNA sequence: TGTGCCACCCTAAGACAGATTTACAATGAGCAGTTCTTC.

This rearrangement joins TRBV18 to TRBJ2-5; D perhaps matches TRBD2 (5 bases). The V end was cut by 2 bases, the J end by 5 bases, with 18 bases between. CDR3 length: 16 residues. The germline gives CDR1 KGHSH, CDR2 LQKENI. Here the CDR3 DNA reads TGTGCCAGCTCACCAGGCGGATCACTAAGGAGGGAGACCCAGTACTTC. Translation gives CASSPGGSLRRETQYF.

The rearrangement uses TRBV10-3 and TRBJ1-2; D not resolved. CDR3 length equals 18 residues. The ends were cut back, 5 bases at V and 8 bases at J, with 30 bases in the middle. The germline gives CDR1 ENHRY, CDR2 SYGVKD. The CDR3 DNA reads TGTGCCATCAGTCGAAACCAATTGGCCCCACCGGCTCCAGAGGGCTACACCTTC. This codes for CAISRNQLAPPAPEGYTF.

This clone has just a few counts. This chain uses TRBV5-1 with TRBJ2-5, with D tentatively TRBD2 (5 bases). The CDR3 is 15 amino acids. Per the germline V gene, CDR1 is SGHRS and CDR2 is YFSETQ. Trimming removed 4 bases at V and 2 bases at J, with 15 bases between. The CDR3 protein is CASSARGPSQETQYF. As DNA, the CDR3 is TGCGCCAGCAGCGCGAGAGGGCCCTCTCAAGAGACCCAGTACTTC.

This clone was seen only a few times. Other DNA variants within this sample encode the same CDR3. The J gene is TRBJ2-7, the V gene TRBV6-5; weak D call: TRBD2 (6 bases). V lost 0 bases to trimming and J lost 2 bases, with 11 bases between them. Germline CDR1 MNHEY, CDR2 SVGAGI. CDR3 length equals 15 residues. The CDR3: CASSYSSASAYEQYF. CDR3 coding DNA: TGTGCCAGCAGTTACTCTTCTGCTAGCGCCTACGAGCAGTACTTC.

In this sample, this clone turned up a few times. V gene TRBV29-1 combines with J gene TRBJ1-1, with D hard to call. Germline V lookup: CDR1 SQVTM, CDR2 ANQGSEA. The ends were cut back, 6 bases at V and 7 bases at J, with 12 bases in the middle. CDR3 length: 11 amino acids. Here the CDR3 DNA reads TGCAGCGTGGCCCGGGAGGTTGAAGCTTTCTTT. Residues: CSVAREVEAFF.

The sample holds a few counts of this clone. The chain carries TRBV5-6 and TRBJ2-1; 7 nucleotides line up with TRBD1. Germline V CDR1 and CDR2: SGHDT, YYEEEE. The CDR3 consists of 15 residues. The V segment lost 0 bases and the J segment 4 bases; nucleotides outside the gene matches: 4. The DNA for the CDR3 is TGTGCCAGCAGCTTGGTGCCGACAGGGTACAATGAGCAGTTCTTC. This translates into CASSLVPTGYNEQFF.

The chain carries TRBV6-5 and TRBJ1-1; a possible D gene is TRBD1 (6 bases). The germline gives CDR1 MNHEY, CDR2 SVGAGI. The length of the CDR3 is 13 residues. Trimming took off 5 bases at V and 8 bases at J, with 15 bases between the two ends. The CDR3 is CASSTGYTFEAFF. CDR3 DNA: TGTGCCAGCAGTACAGGGTACACGTTCGAAGCTTTCTTT.

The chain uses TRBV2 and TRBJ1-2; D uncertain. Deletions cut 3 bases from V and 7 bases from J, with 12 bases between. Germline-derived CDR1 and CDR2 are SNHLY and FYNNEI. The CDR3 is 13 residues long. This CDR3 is CASSDSLKGGYTF. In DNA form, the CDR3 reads TGTGCCAGCAGTGACTCCCTAAAGGGTGGCTACACCTTC.

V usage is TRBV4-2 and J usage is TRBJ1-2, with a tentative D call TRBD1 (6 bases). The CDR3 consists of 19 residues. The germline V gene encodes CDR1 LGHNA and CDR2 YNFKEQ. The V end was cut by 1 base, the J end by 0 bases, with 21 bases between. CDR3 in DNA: TGTGCCAGCAGCCAAGCTTCGGGACGAGAGGGGGACACTAACTATGGCTACACCTTC. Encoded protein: CASSQASGREGDTNYGYTF.

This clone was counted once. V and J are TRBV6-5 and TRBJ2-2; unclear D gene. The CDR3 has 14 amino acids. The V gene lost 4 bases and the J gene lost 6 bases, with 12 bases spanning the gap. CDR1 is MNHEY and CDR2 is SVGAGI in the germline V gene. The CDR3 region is CASSSPWVAGELFF. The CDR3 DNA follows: TGTGCCAGCAGTTCACCCTGGGTAGCCGGGGAGCTGTTTTTT.

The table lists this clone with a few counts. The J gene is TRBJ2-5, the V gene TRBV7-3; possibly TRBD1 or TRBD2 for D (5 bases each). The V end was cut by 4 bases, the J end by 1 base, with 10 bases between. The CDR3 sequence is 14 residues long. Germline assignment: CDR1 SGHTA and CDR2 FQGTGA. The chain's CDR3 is CASSSTGGQETQYF. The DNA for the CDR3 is TGTGCCAGCAGCTCAACAGGAGGCCAAGAGACCCAGTACTTC.

The CDR3 DNA sequence: TGTGCCAGCAGCCAAGCGGTGAACACTGAAGCTTTCTTT. Translating it yields CASSQAVNTEAFF. The rearrangement uses TRBV4-2 and TRBJ1-1; D call uncertain. V lost 1 base and J lost 0, with 3 bases in between. In germline, CDR1 is LGHNA, CDR2 YNFKEQ. The length of the CDR3 is 13 residues.

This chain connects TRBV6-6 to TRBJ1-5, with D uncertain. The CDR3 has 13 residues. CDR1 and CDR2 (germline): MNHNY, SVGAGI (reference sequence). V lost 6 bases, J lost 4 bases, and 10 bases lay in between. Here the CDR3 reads CASSQGPNQPQHF. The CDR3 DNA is TGTGCCAGCAGCCAAGGACCTAATCAGCCCCAGCATTTT.

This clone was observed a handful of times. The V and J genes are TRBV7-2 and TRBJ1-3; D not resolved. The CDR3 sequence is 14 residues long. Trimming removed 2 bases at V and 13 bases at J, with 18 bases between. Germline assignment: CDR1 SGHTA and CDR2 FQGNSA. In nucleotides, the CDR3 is TGTGCCAGCAGCTTAATTTCCGGGCCCCCCGGAATATATTTT. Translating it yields CASSLISGPPGIYF.

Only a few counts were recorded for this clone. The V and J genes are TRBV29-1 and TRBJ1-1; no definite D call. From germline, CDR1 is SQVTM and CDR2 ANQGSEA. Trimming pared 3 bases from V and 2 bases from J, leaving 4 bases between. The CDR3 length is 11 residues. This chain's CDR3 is CSVDSNTEAFF. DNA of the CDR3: TGCAGCGTTGATTCCAACACTGAAGCTTTCTTT.

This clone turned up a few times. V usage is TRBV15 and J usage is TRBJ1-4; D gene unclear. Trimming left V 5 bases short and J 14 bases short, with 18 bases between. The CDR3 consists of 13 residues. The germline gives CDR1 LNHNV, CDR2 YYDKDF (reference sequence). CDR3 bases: TGTGCCACCAGCCCAAGGACGGACTCCGTCCTGTTTTTT. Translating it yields CATSPRTDSVLFF.

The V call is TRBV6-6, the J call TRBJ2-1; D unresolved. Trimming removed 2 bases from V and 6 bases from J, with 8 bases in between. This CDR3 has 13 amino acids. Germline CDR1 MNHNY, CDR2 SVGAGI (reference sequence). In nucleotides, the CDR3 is TGTGCCAGCAGTTACCCGCTTTCCAATGAGCAGTTCTTC. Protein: CASSYPLSNEQFF.

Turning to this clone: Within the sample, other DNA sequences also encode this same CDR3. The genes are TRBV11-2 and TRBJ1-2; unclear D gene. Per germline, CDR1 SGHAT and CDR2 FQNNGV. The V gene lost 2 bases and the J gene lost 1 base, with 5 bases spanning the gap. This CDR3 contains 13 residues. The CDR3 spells CASSLNSNYGYTF. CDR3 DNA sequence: TGTGCCAGCAGCTTAAACAGTAACTATGGCTACACCTTC.